This T cell receptor (beta chain) was sequenced during a study of shared clonotypes between healthy human individuals. Points from the study as a whole: Across a handful of donors, naive CD4 shared roughly 5%, naive CD8 about 3.2%, memory CD4 about 2.4%, memory CD8 under 0.5%.

Execution of the assay was at deep level. Assay used: immunoSEQ multiplex PCR; TCRdb lists only in-frame clones, some missing. The sample yields a few million clones, just over 90% seen once. Of note for this clone: Its antigen remains unknown.

CD45RO-negative CD8 cells positively selected for CCR7 made up the naive population, which excluded terminally differentiated effector memory CD45RA+ cells. CDR3 length: 14 amino acids. Trimming cost V 4 bases and J 9 bases; bases outside gene matches: 4. Germline V gene data show CDR1 as SNHLY and CDR2 as FYNNEI. Sequenced material: naive CD8+ T cells from PBMCs. This receptor was identified in a man aged 18 to 35 in good health. Some clones in this sample may be carry-over from other donors' samples. The J gene is TRBJ1-6, the V gene TRBV2; 9 positions match TRBD1. CDR3 nucleotide sequence: TGTGCCAGCAGTGTGGGACAGGGTACTTCACCCCTCCACTTT. It yields the protein CASSVGQGTSPLHF.